The clone carrying this T cell receptor beta chain was detected once. Stated treatment: oral pan-JAK inhibitor, 5-10 mg twice daily. The data stem from a study of CD8+ T cells in alopecia areata. Trimming took 1 base from V and 8 from J, leaving 8 bases between them. The CDR3 sequence is 12 residues long. CDR1 LNHNV and CDR2 YYDKDF come from the germline V gene (reference sequence). cDNA prepared by RNA extraction and subsequent reverse transcription served as the template for sequencing. Sequenced by immunoSEQ multiplex PCR; TCRdb stores in-frame clones only, minus some. Seen here are around 97,000 clones, 80% to 90% observed once, and the top ten hold over 8.5%.

The sequence came from a human donor with alopecia areata. This material consisted of CD8+ T cells sorted from blood, taken around week 30, from a patient treated with tofacitinib. The genes are TRBV15 and TRBJ1-1, with D perhaps matching TRBD1 (5 bases). Written as DNA, the CDR3 is TGTGCCACCAGCAGAGGCCAGGGCGAAGCTTTCTTT. This encodes CATSRGQGEAFF.